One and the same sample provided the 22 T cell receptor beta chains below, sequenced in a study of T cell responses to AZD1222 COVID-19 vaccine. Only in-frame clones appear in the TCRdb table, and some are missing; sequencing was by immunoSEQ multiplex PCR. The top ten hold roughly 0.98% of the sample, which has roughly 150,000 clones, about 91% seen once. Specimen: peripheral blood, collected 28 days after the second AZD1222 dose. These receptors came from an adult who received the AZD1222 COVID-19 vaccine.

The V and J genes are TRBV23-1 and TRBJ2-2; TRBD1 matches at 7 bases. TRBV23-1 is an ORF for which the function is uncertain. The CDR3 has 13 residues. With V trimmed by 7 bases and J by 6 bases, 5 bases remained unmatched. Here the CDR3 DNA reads TGCGCCAGCATACAGGGGAAGGCCGGGGAGCTGTTTTTT. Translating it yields CASIQGKAGELFF.

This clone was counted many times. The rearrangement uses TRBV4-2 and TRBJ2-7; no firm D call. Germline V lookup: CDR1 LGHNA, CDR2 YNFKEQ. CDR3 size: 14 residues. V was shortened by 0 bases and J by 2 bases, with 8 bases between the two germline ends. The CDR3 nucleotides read TGTGCCAGCAGCCAAGACCCCCTCCCCTACGAGCAGTACTTC. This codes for CASSQDPLPYEQYF.

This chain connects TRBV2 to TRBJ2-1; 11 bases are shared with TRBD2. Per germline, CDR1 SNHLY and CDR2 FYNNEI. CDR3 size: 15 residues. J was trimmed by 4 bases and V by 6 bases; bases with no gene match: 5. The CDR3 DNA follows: TGTGCCAGCAGGAACCTAGCGGGGGGTTACAATGAGCAGTTCTTC. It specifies CASRNLAGGYNEQFF.

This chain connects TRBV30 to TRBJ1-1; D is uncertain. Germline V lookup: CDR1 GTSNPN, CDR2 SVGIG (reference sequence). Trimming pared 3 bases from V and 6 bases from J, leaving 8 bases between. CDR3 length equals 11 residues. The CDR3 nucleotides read TGTGCCTGGAGAGCGCAGGCTGAAGCTTTCTTT. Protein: CAWRAQAEAFF.

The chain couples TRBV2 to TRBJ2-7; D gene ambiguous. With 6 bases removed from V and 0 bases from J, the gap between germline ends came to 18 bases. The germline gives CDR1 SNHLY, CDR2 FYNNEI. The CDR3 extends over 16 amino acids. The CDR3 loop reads CASSFTVNRSSYEQYF. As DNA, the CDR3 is TGTGCCAGCAGCTTTACGGTCAACCGTAGCTCCTACGAGCAGTACTTC. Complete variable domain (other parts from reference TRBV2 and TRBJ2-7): EPEVTQTPSHQVTQMGQEVILRCVPISNHLYFYWYRQILGQKVEFLVSFYNNEISEKSEIFDDQFSVERPDGSNFTLKIRSTKLEDSAMYFCASSFTVNRSSYEQYFGPGTRLTVT.

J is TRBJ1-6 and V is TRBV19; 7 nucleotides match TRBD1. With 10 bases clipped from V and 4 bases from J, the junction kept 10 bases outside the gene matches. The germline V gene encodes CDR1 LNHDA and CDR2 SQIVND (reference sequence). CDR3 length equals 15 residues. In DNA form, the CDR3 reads TGTGCCACTCGCGCCGGGACAGTTTATAATTCACCCCTCCACTTT. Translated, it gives CATRAGTVYNSPLHF.

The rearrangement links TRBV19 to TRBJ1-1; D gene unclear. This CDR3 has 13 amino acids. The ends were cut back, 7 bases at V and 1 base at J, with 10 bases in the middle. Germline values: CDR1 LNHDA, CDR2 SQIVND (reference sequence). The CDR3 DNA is TGTGCCAGTAAAAAAGGGCCGAACACTGAAGCTTTCTTT. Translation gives CASKKGPNTEAFF.

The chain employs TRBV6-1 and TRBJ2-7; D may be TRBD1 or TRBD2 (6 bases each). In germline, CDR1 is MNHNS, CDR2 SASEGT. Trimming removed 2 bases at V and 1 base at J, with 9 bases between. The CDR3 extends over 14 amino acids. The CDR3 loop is CASSERGLSYEQYF. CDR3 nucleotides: TGTGCCAGCAGTGAACGGGGGCTATCCTACGAGCAGTACTTC.

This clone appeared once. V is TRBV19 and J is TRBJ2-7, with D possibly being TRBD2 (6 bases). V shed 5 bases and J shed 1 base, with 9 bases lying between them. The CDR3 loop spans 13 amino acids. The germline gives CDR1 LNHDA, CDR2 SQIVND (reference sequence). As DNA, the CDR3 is TGTGCCAGTAGTTTGGGACTTTCCTACGAGCAGTACTTC. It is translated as CASSLGLSYEQYF.

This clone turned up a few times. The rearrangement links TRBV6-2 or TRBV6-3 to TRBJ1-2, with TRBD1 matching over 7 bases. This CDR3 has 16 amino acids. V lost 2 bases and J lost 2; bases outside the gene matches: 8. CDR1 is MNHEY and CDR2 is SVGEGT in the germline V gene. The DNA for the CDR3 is TGTGCCAGCAGTTACGACAGGGATGCGGAGAACTATGGCTACACCTTC. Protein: CASSYDRDAENYGYTF.

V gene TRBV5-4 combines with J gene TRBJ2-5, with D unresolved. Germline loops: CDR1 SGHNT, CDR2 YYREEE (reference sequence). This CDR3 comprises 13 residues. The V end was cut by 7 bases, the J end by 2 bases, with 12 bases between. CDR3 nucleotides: TGTGCCAGCGGCCAGAAAAAACAAGAGACCCAGTACTTC. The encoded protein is CASGQKKQETQYF.

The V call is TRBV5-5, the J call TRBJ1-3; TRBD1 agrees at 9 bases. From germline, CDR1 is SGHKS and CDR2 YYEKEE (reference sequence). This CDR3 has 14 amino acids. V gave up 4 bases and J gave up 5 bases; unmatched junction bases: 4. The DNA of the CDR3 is TGTGCCAGCAGCCTACAGGGGGCAAGAAACACCATATATTTT. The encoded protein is CASSLQGARNTIYF.

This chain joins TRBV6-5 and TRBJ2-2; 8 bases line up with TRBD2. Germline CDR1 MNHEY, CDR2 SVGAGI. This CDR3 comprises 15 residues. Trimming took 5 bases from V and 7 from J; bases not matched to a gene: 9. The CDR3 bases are TGTGCCAGCAGTCCAGGTCCGGGAGGGGACGGGGAGCTGTTTTTT. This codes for CASSPGPGGDGELFF.

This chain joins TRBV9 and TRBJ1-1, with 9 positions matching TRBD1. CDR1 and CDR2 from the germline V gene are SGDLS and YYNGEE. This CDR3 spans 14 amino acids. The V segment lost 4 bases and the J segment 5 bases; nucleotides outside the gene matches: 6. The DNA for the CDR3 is TGTGCCAGCAGCCGTAGCGGACAGGGGACTGAAGCTTTCTTT. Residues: CASSRSGQGTEAFF.

CDR3 nucleotides: TGTGCCAGCAGCTTAGAAGGTTCACCCCTCCACTTT. This sequence encodes CASSLEGSPLHF. The chain links TRBV11-2 to TRBJ1-6; D not certain. The CDR3 contains 12 residues. Between the trimmed V and J ends, which lost 0 bases and 9 bases, there was a span of 3 bases. Germline V gives CDR1 SGHAT, CDR2 FQNNGV.

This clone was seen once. The CDR3 here is CASSSGTGGGDTEAFF. CDR3 bases: TGTGCCAGCAGTTCCGGGACAGGGGGCGGGGACACTGAAGCTTTCTTT. The V and J genes are TRBV28 and TRBJ1-1; 12 positions agree with TRBD1. The CDR3 runs 16 residues. The trim removed 4 bases at V and 3 bases at J, leaving 6 bases unmatched. Germline lookup yields CDR1 MDHEN and CDR2 SYDVKM. Supplemented by reference TRBV28 and TRBJ1-1, the full variable domain reads DVKVTQSSRYLVKRTGEKVFLECVQDMDHENMFWYRQDPGLGLRLIYFSYDVKMKEKGDIPEGYSVSREKKERFSLILESASTNQTSMYLCASSSGTGGGDTEAFFGQGTRLTVV.

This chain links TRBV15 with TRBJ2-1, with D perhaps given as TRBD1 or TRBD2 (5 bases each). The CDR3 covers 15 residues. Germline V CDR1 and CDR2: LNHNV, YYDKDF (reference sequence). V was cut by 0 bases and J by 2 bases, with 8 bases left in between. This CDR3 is CATSREEGTYNEQFF. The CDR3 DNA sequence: TGTGCCACCAGCAGAGAAGAGGGGACCTACAATGAGCAGTTCTTC.

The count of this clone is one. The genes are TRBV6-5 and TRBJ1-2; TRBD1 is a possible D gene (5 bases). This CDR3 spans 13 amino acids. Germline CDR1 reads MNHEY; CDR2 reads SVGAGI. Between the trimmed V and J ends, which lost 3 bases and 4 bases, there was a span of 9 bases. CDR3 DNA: TGTGCCAGCAGTTATAGAGACAGCTATGGCTACACCTTC. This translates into CASSYRDSYGYTF.

The CDR3 reads CASSLGSTDTQYF. The DNA of the CDR3 is TGCGCCAGCAGCTTGGGAAGCACAGATACGCAGTATTTT. This chain uses TRBV5-1 with TRBJ2-3; D remains unclear. The CDR3 spans 13 residues. CDR1 is SGHRS, CDR2 YFSETQ, per germline. Trimming removed 0 bases at V and 0 bases at J, with 2 bases between.

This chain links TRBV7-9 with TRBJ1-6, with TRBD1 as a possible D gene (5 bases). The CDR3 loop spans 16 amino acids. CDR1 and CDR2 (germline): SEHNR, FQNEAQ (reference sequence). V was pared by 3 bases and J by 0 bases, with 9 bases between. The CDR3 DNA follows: TGTGCCAGCAGCTTTGGGGGAAACTCCTATAATTCACCCCTCCACTTT. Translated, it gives CASSFGGNSYNSPLHF.

CDR3 region: CASSLLGEDQPQHF. CDR3 coding DNA: TGTGCCAGCAGTTTACTGGGGGAAGATCAGCCCCAGCATTTT. This chain joins TRBV27 and TRBJ1-5; D might be TRBD1 (5 bases). CDR1 is MNHEY, CDR2 SMNVEV, per germline (reference sequence). The V gene lost 2 bases and the J gene lost 5 bases, with 10 bases spanning the gap. This CDR3 is built from 14 residues.

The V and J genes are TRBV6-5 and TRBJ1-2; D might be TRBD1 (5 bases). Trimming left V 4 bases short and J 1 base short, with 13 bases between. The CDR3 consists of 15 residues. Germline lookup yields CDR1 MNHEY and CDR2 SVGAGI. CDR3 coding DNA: TGTGCCAGCAGTTCCCCAGGGAAGGGTAACTATGGCTACACCTTC. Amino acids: CASSSPGKGNYGYTF.